The 8 T cell receptor beta chains presented below share a single source sample, sequenced in a study of CD8+ T cells in alopecia areata. Following extraction, RNA underwent reverse transcription to cDNA, which served as the sequencing template. Some clones are missing from TCRdb's copy, which holds only in-frame ones; the method was immunoSEQ multiplex PCR. The sample holds 55,000 to 75,000 clones; around half are singletons and the top ten take roughly a sixth. Specimen: CD8+ T cells sorted from blood, collected at week 0. The receptors shown here come from a human donor with alopecia areata.

This clone appeared a few times. The V call is TRBV19, the J call TRBJ2-1; D perhaps matches TRBD1 (5 bases). Deletions cut 6 bases from V and 4 bases from J, with 16 bases between. CDR3 length equals 15 residues. Looked up from germline, CDR1 is LNHDA and CDR2 is SQIVND (reference sequence). The CDR3 loop is CASREGASSYNEQFF. The CDR3 DNA is TGTGCCAGTAGGGAAGGGGCTAGTTCATACAATGAGCAGTTCTTC.

This clone was observed at least ten times. This chain joins TRBV4-1 and TRBJ2-5; 9 bases fit TRBD1. Germline CDR1 MGHRA, CDR2 YSYEKL. This CDR3 is 17 amino acids long. Trimming cost V 0 bases and J 2 bases; bases outside gene matches: 7. CDR3 DNA sequence: TGCGCCAGCAGCCAAGACAGTTTCGACAGGGGGCAAGAGACCCAGTACTTC. Translated: CASSQDSFDRGQETQYF.

V is TRBV30 and J is TRBJ2-1; maybe TRBD2 (6 bases). The CDR3 consists of 13 residues. Germline CDR1 and CDR2: GTSNPN and SVGIG (reference sequence). The germline V and J ends were trimmed by 2 bases and 4 bases, with 9 bases remaining between them. In nucleotides, the CDR3 is TGTGCCTGGAGTTTTCGGGGGTACAATGAGCAGTTCTTC. Protein sequence: CAWSFRGYNEQFF.

The J gene is TRBJ2-1, the V gene TRBV30, with a weak D call TRBD2 (6 bases). Germline values: CDR1 GTSNPN, CDR2 SVGIG (reference sequence). The V and J ends lost 8 bases and 3 bases respectively, with 8 bases between them. The CDR3 length is 11 residues. The CDR3 DNA sequence: TGTGCCCGGGGACTCTACAATGAGCAGTTCTTC. Translation: CARGLYNEQFF.

The chain uses TRBV5-1 and TRBJ2-5; 8 bases match TRBD1. The J call is in doubt because the DNA end fits TRBJ2-7 better. The CDR3 length is 14 residues. Germline values: CDR1 SGHRS, CDR2 YFSETQ. The DNA for the CDR3 is TGCGCCAGCAGCTTGGGGACAGGGATGCACGAGCAGTACTTC. Protein sequence: CASSLGTGMHEQYF.

This chain links TRBV6-5 with TRBJ2-5, with D perhaps TRBD1 or TRBD2 (5 bases each). Germline V gene data show CDR1 as MNHEY and CDR2 as SVGAGI. This CDR3 has 14 residues. Trimming stripped 2 bases from V and 1 base from J, with 8 bases between. CDR3 sequence reads: CASSYGGSQETQYF. Written as DNA, the CDR3 is TGTGCCAGCAGTTACGGGGGTTCCCAAGAGACCCAGTACTTC.

V and J are TRBV9 and TRBJ2-3; unclear D gene. This CDR3 has 11 residues. Germline V CDR1 and CDR2: SGDLS, YYNGEE. The V and J ends lost 0 bases and 5 bases respectively, with 1 base between them. Here the CDR3 reads CASSVEDTQYF. The CDR3 DNA is TGTGCCAGCAGCGTAGAAGATACGCAGTATTTT.

The chain joins TRBV5-1 to TRBJ2-5; D call uncertain. The V gene's germline CDR1 is SGHRS and CDR2 YFSETQ. Trimming took 0 bases from V and 12 from J, leaving 12 bases between them. CDR3 size: 12 residues. The CDR3 spells CASSLGTRPEYF. DNA for the CDR3: TGCGCCAGCAGCTTGGGAACTCGCCCAGAGTACTTC.